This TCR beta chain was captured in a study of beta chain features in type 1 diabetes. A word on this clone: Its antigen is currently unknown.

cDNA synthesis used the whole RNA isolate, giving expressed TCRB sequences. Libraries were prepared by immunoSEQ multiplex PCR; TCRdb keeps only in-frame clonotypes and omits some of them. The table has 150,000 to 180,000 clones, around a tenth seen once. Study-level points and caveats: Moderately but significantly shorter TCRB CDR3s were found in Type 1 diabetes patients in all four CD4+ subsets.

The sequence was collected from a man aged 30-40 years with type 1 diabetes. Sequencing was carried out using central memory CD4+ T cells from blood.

The CDR3 DNA reads as TGTGCTAGTGGTTTGGTGGAGGACTCTGAAGCTTTCTTT. This sequence encodes CASGLVEDSEAFF. This chain links TRBV12-5 with TRBJ1-1; D uncertain. The CDR3 runs 13 residues. With 0 bases removed from V and 6 bases from J, the gap between germline ends came to 8 bases. Looked up from germline, CDR1 is LGHNT and CDR2 is FRNRAP.